A single sample gave rise to the 16 T cell receptor beta chains below, sequenced in a study of T cell responses to AZD1222 COVID-19 vaccine. Assay used: immunoSEQ multiplex PCR; TCRdb lists only in-frame clones, some missing. The sample contains about 130,000 clones, approximately 91% of which appear only once. Sample: peripheral blood, taken 28 days after the second AZD1222 dose. The source of these receptors is an adult who received the AZD1222 COVID-19 vaccine.

The chain couples TRBV28 to TRBJ1-6, with D unresolved. V was clipped by 6 bases and J by 5 bases, with 5 bases between them. The germline V gene has CDR1 MDHEN and CDR2 SYDVKM. This CDR3 is built from 12 residues. The CDR3 coding sequence is TGTGCCAGCAGCCCTCATAATTCACCCCTCCACTTT. Amino acids: CASSPHNSPLHF.

This rearrangement joins TRBV29-1 to TRBJ2-3, with TRBD2 matching 8 bases. After removal of 6 bases from V and 4 bases from J, the junction contained 6 bases not matched to a gene. The CDR3 is 13 residues long. Per germline, CDR1 SQVTM and CDR2 ANQGSEA. DNA for the CDR3: TGCAGCGTGAAGCGGGAGCCCCCAGATACGCAGTATTTT. Protein sequence: CSVKREPPDTQYF.

The chain joins TRBV9 to TRBJ2-3; no reliable D call. V was cut by 0 bases and J by 3 bases, with 8 bases left in between. The CDR3 has 14 residues. CDR1 and CDR2 from the germline V gene are SGDLS and YYNGEE. Here the CDR3 reads CASSVEIRTDTQYF. CDR3 coding DNA: TGTGCCAGCAGCGTAGAGATTAGGACAGATACGCAGTATTTT.

The rearrangement joins TRBV6-5 to TRBJ1-6; tentative D call: TRBD1 (5 bases). V was pared by 6 bases and J by 11 bases, with 20 bases between. Per germline, CDR1 MNHEY and CDR2 SVGAGI. The CDR3 spans 15 residues. The CDR3 here is CASSLGDEGRTPLHF. CDR3 bases: TGTGCCAGCAGCCTCGGGGATGAGGGGAGGACACCCCTCCACTTT.

V gene TRBV6-5 combines with J gene TRBJ1-5; weak D call: TRBD1 (6 bases). Germline assignment: CDR1 MNHEY and CDR2 SVGAGI. This CDR3 region has 15 residues. Trimming stripped 4 bases from V and 2 bases from J, with 12 bases between. The DNA of the CDR3 is TGTGCCAGCAGTTCTACAGGGTGGGGCAATCAGCCCCAGCATTTT. Its translation is CASSSTGWGNQPQHF.

This chain connects TRBV5-1 to TRBJ1-3, with D possibly TRBD1 on 5 matching bases. The CDR3 consists of 14 residues. Between the trimmed V and J ends, which lost 2 bases and 0 bases, there was a span of 6 bases. Germline V gene sequence: CDR1 SGHRS, CDR2 YFSETQ. The CDR3 region is CASSLGDSGNTIYF. The CDR3 DNA reads TGCGCCAGCAGCTTAGGGGACTCTGGAAACACCATATATTTT. Drawing the rest from reference TRBV5-1 and TRBJ1-3, the complete variable domain is KAGVTQTPRYLIKTRGQQVTLSCSPISGHRSVSWYQQTPGQGLQFLFEYFSETQRNKGNFPGRFSGRQFSNSRSEMNVSTLELGDSALYLCASSLGDSGNTIYFGEGSWLTVV.

This chain joins TRBV19 and TRBJ1-2; 8 positions match TRBD1. V was pared by 4 bases and J by 8 bases, with 12 bases of the junction left unmatched. Per the germline V gene, CDR1 is LNHDA and CDR2 is SQIVND (reference sequence). CDR3 length equals 15 residues. In DNA, the CDR3 is TGTGCCAGTAGTACCCTATTCCAGGGGGCGAAGGGCTACACCTTC. Translating it yields CASSTLFQGAKGYTF.

The chain joins TRBV28 to TRBJ1-2; D is uncertain. The CDR3 extends over 14 amino acids. V lost 6 bases and J lost 0, with 11 bases in between. Germline V gives CDR1 MDHEN, CDR2 SYDVKM. The chain's CDR3 is CASRSDGSNYGYTF. Written as DNA, the CDR3 is TGTGCCAGCAGGAGCGACGGATCTAACTATGGCTACACCTTC.

As regards this clone: The sample contains more than one DNA sequence encoding this CDR3. The chain is built from TRBV28 and TRBJ1-1; no definite D call. The CDR3 loop spans 13 amino acids. V lost 2 bases and J 2 bases, leaving 6 bases between the germline ends. Germline V gene lookup returns CDR1 MDHEN and CDR2 SYDVKM. The CDR3 nucleotides are TGTGCCAGCAGTTTAGGTGGAAACACTGAAGCTTTCTTT. This codes for CASSLGGNTEAFF.

The chain carries TRBV10-3 and TRBJ1-5; D is undetermined. V shed 0 bases and J shed 2 bases, with 5 bases lying between them. The length of the CDR3 is 14 residues. CDR1 and CDR2 from the germline V gene are ENHRY and SYGVKD. The CDR3 region is CAISESSGNQPQHF. In DNA, the CDR3 is TGTGCCATCAGTGAGTCCAGTGGCAATCAGCCCCAGCATTTT.

The chain has TRBV2 and TRBJ1-1; D is unclear. V was clipped by 5 bases and J by 1 base, with 8 bases between them. CDR3 size: 13 residues. The germline V gene has CDR1 SNHLY and CDR2 FYNNEI. The CDR3 reads CASSWAQNTEAFF. In nucleotides, the CDR3 is TGTGCCAGCAGTTGGGCCCAGAACACTGAAGCTTTCTTT.

This chain uses TRBV29-1 with TRBJ1-1; D possibly corresponds to TRBD1 (5 bases). The germline V and J ends were trimmed by 3 bases and 3 bases, with 5 bases remaining between them. The CDR3 is 11 residues long. CDR1 is SQVTM and CDR2 is ANQGSEA in the germline V gene. The CDR3: CSVEGDTEAFF. The CDR3 nucleotides read TGCAGCGTTGAGGGGGACACTGAAGCTTTCTTT.

This clone has a handful of counts. This sequence joins TRBV6-6 and TRBJ2-2; D unresolved. Germline CDR1 reads MNHNY; CDR2 reads SVGAGI (reference sequence). Trimming removed 6 bases at V and 0 bases at J, with 5 bases between. This CDR3 has 13 amino acids. As DNA, the CDR3 is TGTGCCAGCAGACACACGAACACCGGGGAGCTGTTTTTT. Translated: CASRHTNTGELFF.

The J gene is TRBJ1-5, the V gene TRBV18; D is undetermined. The CDR3 sequence is 14 residues long. V lost 3 bases and J 4 bases, leaving 10 bases between the germline ends. The germline gives CDR1 KGHSH, CDR2 LQKENI. The CDR3 protein is CASSPSRGNQPQHF. The CDR3 nucleotides read TGTGCCAGCTCACCTAGTCGGGGTAATCAGCCCCAGCATTTT.

This clone was seen a few times. The chain uses TRBV3-1 (or the pseudogene TRBV3-2) and TRBJ2-1; D uncertain. Germline assignment: CDR1 LGHDT and CDR2 YNNKEL (reference sequence). The CDR3 spans 17 residues. V shed 0 bases and J shed 0 bases, with 12 bases lying between them. The CDR3 DNA reads TGTGCCAGCAGCCAAGAGTCCCATTGGAGCTCCTACAATGAGCAGTTCTTC. It specifies CASSQESHWSSYNEQFF.

The chain joins TRBV10-1 to TRBJ1-4, with D possibly TRBD1 on 5 matching bases. The CDR3 length is 15 residues. Germline CDR1 reads WNHNN; CDR2 reads SYGVQD (reference sequence). CDR3 residues: CAPSGRTKTNEKLFF. In nucleotides, the CDR3 is TGCGCTCCGAGTGGGCGGACAAAAACTAATGAAAAACTGTTTTTT.